The next 32 T cell receptor beta chains were all read from a single sample in a study of response to subunit inactivated influenza vaccine. Each CDR3 protein gets one entry after TCRdb re-called the RT-PCR reads with MiXCR. In the table there are around 790,000 distinct CDR3 sequences, approximately 22% of which are singletons. The material sequenced was PBMCs from blood, taken more than 4 days after vaccination. Receptors originate from a man in his forties or fifties who received an inactivated influenza vaccine.

This clonotype occurred a few times. The CDR3 DNA follows: TGCAGTGCTAGAGTGGTCGGAAAGAACACTGAAGCTTTCTTT. This encodes CSARVVGKNTEAFF. The chain is built from TRBV20-1 and TRBJ1-1; D gene ambiguous. V was shortened by 1 base and J by 1 base, with 10 bases between the two germline ends. The CDR3 is made up of 14 amino acids. Germline V lookup: CDR1 DFQATT, CDR2 SNEGSKA (reference sequence).

The genes are TRBV4-2 and TRBJ2-1; TRBD1 is a possible D gene (6 bases). The CDR3 spans 16 residues. Per the germline V gene, CDR1 is LGHNA and CDR2 is YNFKEQ. Trimming stripped 0 bases from V and 11 bases from J, with 20 bases between. CDR3 coding DNA: TGTGCCAGCAGCCAAGAAGCCCCGGACAGAAGCGGCCAGCAGTTCTTC. Protein product: CASSQEAPDRSGQQFF.

This clonotype was seen only a few times. This rearrangement joins TRBV3-1 to TRBJ2-7, with a weak D call TRBD1 (5 bases). The CDR3 contains 15 residues. V was pared by 3 bases and J by 2 bases, with 14 bases between. Germline V lookup: CDR1 LGHDT, CDR2 YNNKEL (reference sequence). This CDR3 reads CASSQPNRLTYEQYF. Here the CDR3 DNA reads TGTGCCAGCAGCCAGCCTAACAGGTTGACCTACGAGCAGTACTTC.

The chain has TRBV2 and TRBJ2-1; TRBD1 matches at 10 bases. Unmatched junction bases numbered 8, after V lost 6 bases and J lost 0 bases. The CDR3 contains 17 residues. Germline values: CDR1 SNHLY, CDR2 FYNNEI. CDR3 in DNA: TGTGCCAGCAGGGGACAGGGGTTGCTCAGCTCCTACAATGAGCAGTTCTTC. Its protein is CASRGQGLLSSYNEQFF.

This clonotype has more than one count but fewer than ten. The chain links TRBV11-2 to TRBJ2-7; 7 positions agree with TRBD1. Trimming cost V 3 bases and J 6 bases; bases outside gene matches: 8. There are 14 residues in the CDR3. CDR1 is SGHAT and CDR2 is FQNNGV in the germline V gene. The DNA for the CDR3 is TGTGCCAGCAGCTTGGGGGACAGAACGTTCGAGCAGTACTTC. Translated, it gives CASSLGDRTFEQYF. The variable domain in full, with the rest retrieved from reference TRBV11-2 and TRBJ2-7, is EAGVAQSPRYKIIEKRQSVAFWCNPISGHATLYWYQQILGQGPKLLIQFQNNGVVDDSQLPKDRFSAERLKGVDSTLKIQPAKLEDSAVYLCASSLGDRTFEQYFGPGTRLTVT.

The chain couples TRBV20-1 to TRBJ2-3; TRBD1 might be the D (6 bases). V shed 1 base and J shed 0 bases, with 11 bases lying between them. The CDR3 spans 15 residues. Germline CDR1 DFQATT, CDR2 SNEGSKA (reference sequence). The CDR3 coding sequence is TGCAGTGCTAGAGGGACAGCCAAGAGCACAGATACGCAGTATTTT. This sequence encodes CSARGTAKSTDTQYF.

The V and J genes are TRBV29-1 and TRBJ2-3; 16 nucleotides line up with TRBD2. Germline-derived CDR1 and CDR2 are SQVTM and ANQGSEA. This CDR3 contains 16 residues. After removal of 4 bases from V and 1 base from J, the junction contained 2 bases not matched to a gene. This chain's CDR3 is CSVGGTSGRGTDTQYF. In nucleotides, the CDR3 is TGCAGCGTTGGCGGGACTAGCGGGAGGGGCACAGATACGCAGTATTTT.

The CDR3 here is CASSPGQGAQPQHF. The DNA for the CDR3 is TGTGCCAGCAGCCCGGGACAGGGGGCTCAGCCCCAGCATTTT. The rearrangement joins TRBV12-3 or TRBV12-4 to TRBJ1-5; 12 bases are a match to TRBD1. Germline trimming cut 6 bases from V and 6 bases from J; bases unmatched to any gene: 3. The CDR3 spans 14 residues.

V is TRBV20-1 and J is TRBJ2-1; D could derive from TRBD1 or TRBD2 (6 bases each). CDR3 length equals 13 residues. Germline V gives CDR1 DFQATT, CDR2 SNEGSKA (reference sequence). V shed 5 bases and J shed 8 bases, with 16 bases lying between them. CDR3 residues: CSAPGGGGDEQFF. CDR3 DNA: TGCAGTGCTCCAGGAGGGGGTGGGGATGAGCAGTTCTTC.

The chain recombines TRBV7-9 with TRBJ2-6, with D hard to call. Per the germline V gene, CDR1 is SEHNR and CDR2 is FQNEAQ (reference sequence). Trimming removed 5 bases from V and 0 bases from J, with 8 bases in between. The CDR3 is 15 amino acids. CDR3 coding DNA: TGTGCCAGCAGCCCTCAGAGCTCTGGGGCCAACGTCCTGACTTTC. Protein product: CASSPQSSGANVLTF.

This clonotype was seen repeatedly, ten times or more. CDR3: CSVSTSGNADTQYF. The CDR3 nucleotides are TGCAGTGTCAGTACTAGCGGGAACGCAGATACGCAGTATTTT. The gene calls are TRBV20-1 and TRBJ2-3; 10 positions agree with TRBD2. Germline loops: CDR1 DFQATT, CDR2 SNEGSKA (reference sequence). V lost 7 bases, J lost 4 bases, and 8 bases stayed unmatched. This CDR3 is 14 amino acids long.

This clonotype appeared a few times. V usage is TRBV4-2 and J usage is TRBJ2-5; TRBD1 matches at 7 bases. The trim removed 5 bases at V and 3 bases at J, leaving 9 bases unmatched. From germline, CDR1 is LGHNA and CDR2 YNFKEQ. This CDR3 has 15 amino acids. For the CDR3, the DNA is TGTGCCAGCAGCATCCGGGACAGCGGAGAAGAGACCCAGTACTTC. Encoded protein: CASSIRDSGEETQYF.

This clonotype was counted a few times. The chain carries TRBV27 and TRBJ2-2, with a tentative D call TRBD2 (5 bases). Looked up from germline, CDR1 is MNHEY and CDR2 is SMNVEV (reference sequence). CDR3 length: 15 residues. V was clipped by 0 bases and J by 7 bases, with 12 bases between them. Written as DNA, the CDR3 is TGTGCCAGCAGTTTATCAGGGAGCGCGGACGGGGAGCTGTTTTTT. This encodes CASSLSGSADGELFF.

V gene TRBV12-3 or TRBV12-4 combines with J gene TRBJ2-7; D gene ambiguous. CDR3 length: 13 amino acids. The ends were cut back, 7 bases at V and 4 bases at J, with 14 bases in the middle. CDR3 residues: CASTSTTSYEQYF. The CDR3, as DNA: TGTGCCAGCACTTCAACCACCTCTTACGAGCAGTACTTC.

This clonotype was counted between two and nine times. This sequence joins TRBV7-3 and TRBJ2-3; no definite D call. V was cut by 5 bases and J by 0 bases, with 12 bases left in between. Germline V gene data show CDR1 as SGHTA and CDR2 as FQGTGA. CDR3 size: 15 residues. CDR3 nucleotides: TGTGCCAGCAGCCCCAGCCGAACTAGCACAGATACGCAGTATTTT. Its protein product is CASSPSRTSTDTQYF. Full variable domain (outside the CDR3, taken from reference TRBV7-3 and TRBJ2-3): GAGVSQTPSNKVTEKGKYVELRCDPISGHTALYWYRQSLGQGPEFLIYFQGTGAADDSGLPNDRFFAVRPEGSVSTLKIQRTERGDSAVYLCASSPSRTSTDTQYFGPGTRLTVL.

The V gene is TRBV7-9, the J gene TRBJ2-5, with a weak D call TRBD1 (6 bases). Germline lookup yields CDR1 SEHNR and CDR2 FQNEAQ (reference sequence). Between the trimmed V and J ends, which lost 5 bases and 4 bases, there was a span of 14 bases. The CDR3 covers 14 residues. The CDR3 DNA is TGTGCCAGCAGCACAGGGTTTCAAGGAGAGACCCAGTACTTC. It specifies CASSTGFQGETQYF.

This chain connects TRBV27 to TRBJ1-5; 7 bases are a match to TRBD1. The CDR3 spans 15 residues. CDR1 is MNHEY, CDR2 SMNVEV, per germline (reference sequence). J gave up 4 bases and V 5 bases, and 8 bases lay outside the gene matches. The CDR3 DNA reads as TGTGCCAGCAGTGCCAGGGGGTCGCCTAATCAGCCCCAGCATTTT. Translating it yields CASSARGSPNQPQHF.

This clonotype was picked up many times. The V and J genes are TRBV11-2 and TRBJ2-7, with 14 bases that match TRBD2. The CDR3 extends over 15 amino acids. V dropped 5 bases and J dropped 4; count of bases not matched to a gene: 4. Germline CDR1 SGHAT, CDR2 FQNNGV. The CDR3 nucleotides are TGTGCCAGCAGCGTGGGACTAGCGGGAGTATACGAGCAGTACTTC. This codes for CASSVGLAGVYEQYF.

The chain employs TRBV4-3 and TRBJ2-7; unclear D gene. The CDR3 extends over 14 amino acids. V lost 0 bases, J lost 2 bases, and 8 bases lay in between. Germline CDR1 and CDR2: LGHNA and YSLEER. The CDR3 here is CASSQDLQTYEQYF. CDR3 sequence (DNA): TGCGCCAGCAGCCAAGATCTCCAGACCTACGAGCAGTACTTC.

The chain recombines TRBV5-1 with TRBJ1-1; 9 bases are a match to TRBD1. The trim removed 0 bases at V and 0 bases at J, leaving 12 bases unmatched. Germline V lookup: CDR1 SGHRS, CDR2 YFSETQ. The CDR3 runs 19 residues. The CDR3 DNA is TGCGCCAGCAGCTTGGAGTATCGTCTGGACAGGGGCATGAACACTGAAGCTTTCTTT. Protein: CASSLEYRLDRGMNTEAFF.

This clonotype has only a few counts. This chain uses TRBV6-2 or TRBV6-3 with TRBJ2-1; perhaps D is TRBD1 or TRBD2 (6 bases each). V lost 6 bases and J 12 bases, leaving 21 bases between the germline ends. CDR3 length equals 14 residues. The germline V gene has CDR1 MNHEY and CDR2 SVGEGT. The CDR3 DNA reads as TGTGCCAGCAGCCCCGGGGAACCGAGGGGGGTGCAGTTCTTC. Amino acids: CASSPGEPRGVQFF.

This clonotype was observed a few times. The chain has TRBV12-3 or TRBV12-4 and TRBJ2-7; D may be TRBD2 (5 bases). There are 16 residues in the CDR3. The V end was cut by 3 bases, the J end by 0 bases, with 15 bases between. The CDR3 coding sequence is TGTGCCAGCAGTTTGGGGTCGGGGAGTAACTCCTACGAGCAGTACTTC. Its protein product is CASSLGSGSNSYEQYF.

The table lists this clonotype with a few counts. The chain employs TRBV11-1 and TRBJ2-1, with 16 bases that match TRBD2. CDR3 length: 19 residues. V was pared by 5 bases and J by 2 bases, with 9 bases of the junction left unmatched. Germline loops: CDR1 SGHAT, CDR2 FQDESV (reference sequence). The CDR3, as DNA: TGTGCCAGCAGCGATCCGGGACTAGCGGGAGGGATTCCCTACAATGAGCAGTTCTTC. Translated: CASSDPGLAGGIPYNEQFF.

This clonotype was picked up a small number of times. V usage is TRBV20-1 and J usage is TRBJ2-7; the match to TRBD1 covers 8 bases. The CDR3 is 16 amino acids. V trimming: 1 base; J trimming: 2 bases; junction bases outside the gene matches: 10. The germline gives CDR1 DFQATT, CDR2 SNEGSKA (reference sequence). This chain's CDR3 is CSARGENLQGAYEQYF. The CDR3 DNA is TGCAGTGCTAGAGGAGAAAATCTACAGGGGGCCTACGAGCAGTACTTC.

This chain connects TRBV25-1 to TRBJ1-2; 7 positions agree with TRBD1. Germline trimming cut 4 bases from V and 0 bases from J; bases unmatched to any gene: 2. This CDR3 has 14 amino acids. CDR1 MGHDK and CDR2 SYGVNS come from the germline V gene. The CDR3 sequence: CASSGRGPNYGYTF. The CDR3 nucleotides are TGTGCCAGCAGTGGTAGGGGGCCTAACTATGGCTACACCTTC.

The chain carries TRBV12-3 or TRBV12-4 and TRBJ2-1; no reliable D call. The CDR3 is 15 amino acids. Trimming pared 3 bases from V and 0 bases from J, leaving 9 bases between. CDR3 nucleotides: TGTGCCAGCAGTTTGACCCACAGCTCCTACAATGAGCAGTTCTTC. This sequence encodes CASSLTHSSYNEQFF.

In its sample, this clonotype was seen a few times. This chain links TRBV7-2 with TRBJ2-7; D might be TRBD2 (5 bases). The CDR3 is 16 amino acids. The V gene lost 6 bases and the J gene lost 4 bases, with 22 bases spanning the gap. Per the germline V gene, CDR1 is SGHTA and CDR2 is FQGNSA. In nucleotides, the CDR3 is TGTGCCAGCAGGGAGGTCTACAAGCCCGCCGGGTACGAGCAGTACTTC. It specifies CASREVYKPAGYEQYF.

The J gene is TRBJ1-2, the V gene TRBV7-2; no definite D call. Trimming took 5 bases from V and 4 from J, leaving 14 bases between them. The CDR3 consists of 14 residues. Germline CDR1 reads SGHTA; CDR2 reads FQGNSA. CDR3 residues: CASSPLIDGYGYTF. In DNA form, the CDR3 reads TGTGCCAGCAGCCCCCTCATCGATGGCTATGGCTACACCTTC.

V gene TRBV6-7 combines with J gene TRBJ2-3, with D perhaps TRBD1 (5 bases). TRBV6-7 belongs to the ORF category, with a function that is uncertain. The CDR3 consists of 15 residues. Trimming shortened V by 5 bases and J by 2 bases, and 14 bases separated the two germline ends. The CDR3: CASSQDSRATDTQYF. The CDR3 DNA reads as TGTGCCAGCAGTCAAGACAGCCGTGCCACAGATACGCAGTATTTT.

This clonotype was seen a handful of times. The gene calls are TRBV10-3 and TRBJ1-1; weak D call: TRBD1 (5 bases). Looked up from germline, CDR1 is ENHRY and CDR2 is SYGVKD. The CDR3 runs 14 residues. Trimming left V 6 bases short and J 2 bases short, with 13 bases between. This CDR3 is CAIRRGAGNTEAFF. As DNA, the CDR3 is TGTGCCATCAGACGAGGGGCAGGTAACACTGAAGCTTTCTTT.

The chain employs TRBV6-1 and TRBJ1-5, with D perhaps TRBD1 (5 bases). CDR1 MNHNS and CDR2 SASEGT come from the germline V gene. The germline V and J ends were trimmed by 6 bases and 5 bases, with 20 bases remaining between them. The CDR3 has 16 amino acids. CDR3 in DNA: TGTGCCAGCAGACGGGGGACCCCCGGGGAAGATCAGCCCCAGCATTTT. Translated, it gives CASRRGTPGEDQPQHF.

This clonotype was seen many times. One junction end disagrees with the germline gene, perhaps due to a read error. The chain joins TRBV7-2 to TRBJ2-1; 10 bases agree with TRBD2. This CDR3 contains 15 residues. Germline-derived CDR1 and CDR2 are SGHTA and FQGNSA. The CDR3 here is CASSLAGGTYNEQFF. In DNA form, the CDR3 reads TGTGCCAGCAGTTTAGCGGGAGGCACCTACAATGAGCAGTTCTTC.